Here is one T cell receptor (beta chain) with its context. The target antigen is unknown. This sample is drawn from a study of memory CD4+ T cells and cytomegalovirus serostatus. Study-wide results and limits: Each of approximately 63 CMV-associated TCRbeta sequences occurred in one to five individuals. CMV serostatus prediction reached median AUC roughly 0.95, or 0.91 with US-trained model.

The CDR3 extends over 11 amino acids. V was pared by 2 bases and J by 9 bases, with 6 bases between. Germline V gene lookup returns CDR1 MDHEN and CDR2 SYDVKM. In the original analysis: Out-of-frame sequences were removed, leaving about 2.2 million distinct TCRbeta sequences. Sequencing used immunoSEQ multiplex PCR; TCRdb keeps in-frame clones, though not all of them. V, J and clone size were drawn from that table, and D and trimming were deduced from the DNA. This sample has around 60,000 clones, with 82% found just once. Single viable CD3+CD4+CD8-CD45RO+ cells were sorted as the memory CD4+ T cells. CD4+ T cells were isolated by positive magnetic selection.

The source material was memory CD4+ T cells from blood. This clonotype was obtained from an adult in good health and CMV-seronegative. Some clones in this sample may be carry-over from other donors' samples. The chain joins TRBV28 to TRBJ2-3; no clear D. CDR3 amino acids: CASSLLETQYF. CDR3 nucleotide sequence: TGTGCCAGCAGTTTACTAGAAACGCAGTATTTT.